The text below deals with one T cell receptor (beta chain). This clonotype has ten or more counts. Which antigen it targets is not known. The record has no base qualities; no much larger clone is one base away. This sample was taken from a study of neurological immune-mediated disorders (dated by TCRdb to the late 2010s). General notes on the study: Using UMI-based sequencing, the study compared peripheral blood TCR-beta repertoires from patients with HTLV-I-associated myelopathy (HAM/TSP), patients with multiple sclerosis, and healthy controls. The approximately 110 TCR-beta libraries covered PBMC samples along with longitudinal samples, technical triplicates, and paired sorted CD4+ and CD8+ T-cell subsets. The cohort included 60 to 75 subjects: about 15 with HAM/TSP, around 34 with multiple sclerosis, and some 20 healthy controls.

Overall results and qualifications from the work: TCR clonal expansion was highest in HAM/TSP patients and lowest in MS patients, with MS patients falling below even healthy controls. No identical CDR3 amino acid sequences were found to be shared among expanded clones across subjects, suggesting that TCR-beta repertoires were private in all groups.

From its cysteine to its phenylalanine, the CDR3 spans 16 amino acids. Only the CDR3 portion is preserved as DNA: 48 bases, with reading frame beginning at the first base. The trim is 8 bases for V and 0 bases for J, with a gap of 19 bases between the germline ends. The germline V gene (reference sequence) provides CDR1 LNHDA and CDR2 SQIVND. TCR libraries for sorted subsets were made from 950,000 to 1,000,000 sorted CD4+ or CD8+ T cells. Peripheral blood underwent Ficoll-Hypaque density gradient centrifugation to isolate PBMCs, which were then cryopreserved in liquid nitrogen. The study also sequenced paired sorted CD4+ and CD8+ subsets from healthy controls, HAM/TSP patients and MS patients. To synthesize cDNA, template-switch 5'RACE was performed with a primer carrying a 10-nucleotide random unique molecular identifier so that each TCR transcript was tagged. Each sequencing run produced over 190 million TCR-beta sequences covering 15-18 subjects. The RNeasy kit was used to extract total RNA. TCR-beta VDJ regions were amplified with primers for the TCR constant region and the 5'RACE anchor, using the KAPA Real-time Library Amplification kit. A first PCR added sample indexes and Illumina adaptors, and a second PCR then raised library yield. The roughly 650 bp TCR product was size-selected on a 2% E-gel SizeSelection system after Ampure bead purification. Before pooling, library quality was assessed on a Bioanalyzer, concentration was determined with Qubit, and library quantification was performed with the Kapa Library Quantification kit. An Illumina HiSeq 2500 sequenced the libraries paired-end 2 x 150 bp. To increase sequence diversity, about 25-31% phiX was spiked into each library pool. The source study handled its data this way. Quality-filtered reads were processed with the UMI-based MiGEC pipeline, which removed over 75% of raw TCR sequences during error correction. VDJ genes were aligned to IMGT germline references, and each clonotype was defined by a unique CDR3 amino acid sequence together with V-J genes. Clonal expansion, Shannon diversity, and CDR3 relatedness (CalcPairwiseDistances, ClusterSamples) were evaluated with VDJtools, and phylogenetic trees were built with CLCbio workbench. Clones with at least 8 unique UMIs were defined as expanded, with this threshold being based on coefficient-of-variation modelling across technical triplicates. TCRdb reprocessing: public reads trimmed at Q25 with fastp, clones called with MiXCR, in-frame beta chains kept. Entries are consolidated by CDR3 protein sequence, retaining the most common genes and DNA. TCRdb, rather than the study authors, made the V and J calls. This sample gives 20,000 or so distinct CDR3 sequences in total; approximately 6.8% of them show up just once. The ten most abundant clones make up about a sixth of the sample.

Sequencing was performed on CD8+ T cells from blood. The TCR sequence derives from a woman younger than 45 with HTLV-1-associated myelopathy (HAM/TSP). Rearrangement joined TRBV19 to TRBJ1-1; the best D guess is TRBD1, with 6 bases matching. The encoded CDR3 is CASGSPRGLMNTEAFF. In nucleotides, the sequence is TGTGCCAGTGGATCCCCCAGGGGACTCATGAACACTGAAGCTTTCTTT.